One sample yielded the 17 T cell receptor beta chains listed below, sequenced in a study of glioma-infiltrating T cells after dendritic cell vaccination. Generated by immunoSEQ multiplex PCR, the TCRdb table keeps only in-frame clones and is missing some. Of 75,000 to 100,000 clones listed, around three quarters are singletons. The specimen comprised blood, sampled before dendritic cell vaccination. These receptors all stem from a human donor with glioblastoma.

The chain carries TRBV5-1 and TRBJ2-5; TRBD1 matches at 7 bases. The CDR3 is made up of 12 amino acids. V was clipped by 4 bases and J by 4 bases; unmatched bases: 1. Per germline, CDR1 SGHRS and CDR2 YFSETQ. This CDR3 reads CASSTGAETQYF. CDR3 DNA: TGCGCCAGCAGCACAGGGGCAGAGACCCAGTACTTC. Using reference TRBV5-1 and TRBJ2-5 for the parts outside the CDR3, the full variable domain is KAGVTQTPRYLIKTRGQQVTLSCSPISGHRSVSWYQQTPGQGLQFLFEYFSETQRNKGNFPGRFSGRQFSNSRSEMNVSTLELGDSALYLCASSTGAETQYFGPGTRLLVL.

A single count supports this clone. CDR3 nucleotide sequence: TGTGCCAGCAGTGATGGACAGGGAGGCTACTTACCTTATGGCTACACCTTC. The encoded protein is CASSDGQGGYLPYGYTF. V gene TRBV6-1 combines with J gene TRBJ1-2, with 8 positions matching TRBD1. Germline lookup yields CDR1 MNHNS and CDR2 SASEGT. The CDR3 is made up of 17 amino acids. Trimming cost V 3 bases and J 5 bases; bases outside gene matches: 14.

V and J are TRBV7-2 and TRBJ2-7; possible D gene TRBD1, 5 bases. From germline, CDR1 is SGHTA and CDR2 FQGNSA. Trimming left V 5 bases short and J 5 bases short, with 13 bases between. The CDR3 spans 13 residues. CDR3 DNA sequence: TGTGCCAGCAGCCCGACCCGACAGCACGAGCAGTACTTC. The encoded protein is CASSPTRQHEQYF.

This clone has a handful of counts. The CDR3 DNA reads as TGTGCCAGCAGCCCTTTCGAGTGGAGCTATGGCTACACCTTC. Its protein product is CASSPFEWSYGYTF. The gene calls are TRBV2 and TRBJ1-2; no reliable D call. This CDR3 spans 14 amino acids. Germline CDR1 and CDR2: SNHLY and FYNNEI. Trimming removed 6 bases at V and 4 bases at J, with 15 bases between.

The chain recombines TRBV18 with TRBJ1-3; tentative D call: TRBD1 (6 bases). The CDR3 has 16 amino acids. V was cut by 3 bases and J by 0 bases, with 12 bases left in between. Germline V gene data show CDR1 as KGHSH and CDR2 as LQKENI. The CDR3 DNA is TGTGCCAGCTCACCCCTGGACAGCTCCTCTGGAAACACCATATATTTT. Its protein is CASSPLDSSSGNTIYF.

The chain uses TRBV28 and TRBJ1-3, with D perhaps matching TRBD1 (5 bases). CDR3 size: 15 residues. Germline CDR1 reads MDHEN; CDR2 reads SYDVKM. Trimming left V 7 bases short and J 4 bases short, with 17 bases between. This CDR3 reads CASIDGGSTGNTIYF. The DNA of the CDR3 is TGTGCCAGCATCGACGGGGGGAGCACGGGAAACACCATATATTTT.

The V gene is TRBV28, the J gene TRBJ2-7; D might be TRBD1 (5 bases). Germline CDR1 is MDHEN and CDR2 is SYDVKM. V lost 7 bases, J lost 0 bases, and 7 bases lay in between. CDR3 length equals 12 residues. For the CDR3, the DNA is TGTGCCAGCACCGACAGCTCCTACGAGCAGTACTTC. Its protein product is CASTDSSYEQYF. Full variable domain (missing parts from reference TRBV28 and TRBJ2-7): DVKVTQSSRYLVKRTGEKVFLECVQDMDHENMFWYRQDPGLGLRLIYFSYDVKMKEKGDIPEGYSVSREKKERFSLILESASTNQTSMYLCASTDSSYEQYFGPGTRLTVT.

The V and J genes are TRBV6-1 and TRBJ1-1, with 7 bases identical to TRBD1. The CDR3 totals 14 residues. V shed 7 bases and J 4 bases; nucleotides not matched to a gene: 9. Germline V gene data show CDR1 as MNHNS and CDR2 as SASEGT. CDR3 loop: CASIQRQGFTEAFF. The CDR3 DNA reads TGTGCCAGCATCCAGAGACAGGGTTTCACTGAAGCTTTCTTT.

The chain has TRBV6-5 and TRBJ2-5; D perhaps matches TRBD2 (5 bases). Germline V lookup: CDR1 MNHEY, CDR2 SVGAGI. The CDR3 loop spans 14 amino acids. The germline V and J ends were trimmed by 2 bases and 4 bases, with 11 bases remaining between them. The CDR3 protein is CASSYKGSGETQYF. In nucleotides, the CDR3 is TGTGCCAGCAGTTACAAAGGCAGCGGAGAGACCCAGTACTTC.

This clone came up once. The CDR3 sequence: CASSPVVTETGTDTEAFF. CDR3 nucleotides: TGTGCCAGCTCACCCGTTGTGACAGAGACAGGGACTGACACTGAAGCTTTCTTT. The V and J genes are TRBV18 and TRBJ1-1, with TRBD1 identical over 7 bases. J was trimmed by 3 bases and V by 3 bases; bases with no gene match: 16. Germline values: CDR1 KGHSH, CDR2 LQKENI. The CDR3 length is 18 residues.

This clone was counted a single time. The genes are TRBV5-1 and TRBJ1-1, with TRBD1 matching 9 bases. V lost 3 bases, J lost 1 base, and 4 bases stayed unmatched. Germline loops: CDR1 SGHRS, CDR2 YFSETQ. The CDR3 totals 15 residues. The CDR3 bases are TGCGCCAGCAGCTCCGGACAGGGGAGGAACACTGAAGCTTTCTTT. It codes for CASSSGQGRNTEAFF.

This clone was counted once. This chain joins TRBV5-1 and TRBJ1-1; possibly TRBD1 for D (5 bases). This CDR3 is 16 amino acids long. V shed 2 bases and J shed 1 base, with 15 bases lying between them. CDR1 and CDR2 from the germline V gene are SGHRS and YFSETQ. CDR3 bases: TGCGCCAGCAGCTTTTGGCAGGGAATGGAGAACACTGAAGCTTTCTTT. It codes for CASSFWQGMENTEAFF. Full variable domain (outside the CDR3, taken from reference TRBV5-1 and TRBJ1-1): KAGVTQTPRYLIKTRGQQVTLSCSPISGHRSVSWYQQTPGQGLQFLFEYFSETQRNKGNFPGRFSGRQFSNSRSEMNVSTLELGDSALYLCASSFWQGMENTEAFFGQGTRLTVV.

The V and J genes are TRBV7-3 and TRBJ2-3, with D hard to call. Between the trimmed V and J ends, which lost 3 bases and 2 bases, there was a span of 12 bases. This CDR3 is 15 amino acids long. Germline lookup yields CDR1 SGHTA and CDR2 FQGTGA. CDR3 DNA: TGTGCCAGCAGCTTTAGCTCCGCAGCCACAGATACGCAGTATTTT. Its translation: CASSFSSAATDTQYF.

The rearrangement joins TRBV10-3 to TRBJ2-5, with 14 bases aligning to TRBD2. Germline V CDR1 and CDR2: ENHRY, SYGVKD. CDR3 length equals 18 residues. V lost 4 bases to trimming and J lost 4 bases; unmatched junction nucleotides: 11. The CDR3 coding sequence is TGTGCCATCAGTGGCTCCGGGACTAGCGGGGGAGGGGTAGAGACCCAGTACTTC. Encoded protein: CAISGSGTSGGGVETQYF.

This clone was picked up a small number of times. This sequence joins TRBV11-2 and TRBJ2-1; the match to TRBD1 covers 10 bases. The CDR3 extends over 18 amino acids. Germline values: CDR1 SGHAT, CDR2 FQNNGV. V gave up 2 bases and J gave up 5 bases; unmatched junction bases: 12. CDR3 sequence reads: CASSLYRPGTGAHNEQFF. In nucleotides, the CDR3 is TGTGCCAGCAGCTTATACAGGCCCGGGACAGGGGCACACAATGAGCAGTTCTTC.

The CDR3 coding sequence is TGTGCCACCGGGGAGGGAGTCTACCAGCCCCAGCATTTT. Protein sequence: CATGEGVYQPQHF. The rearrangement uses TRBV15 and TRBJ1-5; D uncertain. The CDR3 has 13 amino acids. V dropped 8 bases and J dropped 7 bases, with 15 bases sitting between them. Germline V lookup: CDR1 LNHNV, CDR2 YYDKDF (reference sequence).

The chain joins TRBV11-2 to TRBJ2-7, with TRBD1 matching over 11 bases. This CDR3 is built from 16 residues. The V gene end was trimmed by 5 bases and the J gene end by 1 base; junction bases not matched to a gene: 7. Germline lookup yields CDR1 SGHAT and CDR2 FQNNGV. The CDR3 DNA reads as TGTGCCAGCAGCCCCCTCGGACAGGGGGCGTCCTACGAGCAGTACTTC. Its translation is CASSPLGQGASYEQYF.